The 19 T cell receptor beta chains listed next were all sequenced from one sample in a study of identical twins. One entry per CDR3 protein, called by TCRdb with MiXCR from the 5' RACE reads. Here the sample spans roughly 490,000 distinct CDR3 sequences, 13% to 15% being singletons. This sample also belongs to another study, concerning yellow fever vaccine responses in identical twins.

Sequencing was done on a sample of CD4+ T cells sorted from blood. The receptors shown here come from a woman aged 18-30 years in good health.

This chain links TRBV29-1 with TRBJ2-7; unclear D gene. This CDR3 spans 11 amino acids. Looked up from germline, CDR1 is SQVTM and CDR2 is ANQGSEA. The ends were cut back, 5 bases at V and 2 bases at J, with 7 bases in the middle. The CDR3 region has the DNA TGCAGCGTTACGGTTACCTACGAGCAGTACTTC. It translates to CSVTVTYEQYF.

This clonotype showed up just once. This sequence joins TRBV4-2 and TRBJ2-1; D possibly uses TRBD1 or TRBD2 (5 bases each). V lost 4 bases and J 10 bases, leaving 26 bases between the germline ends. The germline CDR1 and CDR2 sequences are LGHNA and YNFKEQ. The CDR3 totals 17 residues. CDR3 DNA: TGTGCCAGCAGCCCCTTGGGTGAGGGGATAGATCGGGAAGAGCAGTTCTTC. Translated, it gives CASSPLGEGIDREEQFF.

This clonotype was observed a handful of times. This chain uses TRBV7-9 with TRBJ2-7; D not certain. This CDR3 region has 13 residues. With 3 bases removed from V and 2 bases from J, the gap between germline ends came to 8 bases. Germline CDR1 and CDR2: SEHNR and FQNEAQ (reference sequence). CDR3 in amino acids: CASSFHGPYEQYF. CDR3 in DNA: TGTGCCAGCAGCTTTCACGGACCCTACGAGCAGTACTTC.

This clonotype was counted many times. The rearrangement links TRBV4-2 to TRBJ2-1; D call uncertain. Trimming left V 4 bases short and J 5 bases short, with 15 bases between. The CDR3 sequence is 15 residues long. Germline V gives CDR1 LGHNA, CDR2 YNFKEQ. For the CDR3, the DNA is TGTGCCAGCAGCCCAGAAGGGCACCCCGACAATGAGCAGTTCTTC. Its protein is CASSPEGHPDNEQFF.

This clonotype has more than one count but fewer than ten. The rearrangement links TRBV7-9 to TRBJ2-1; TRBD1 might be the D (6 bases). V was clipped by 8 bases and J by 3 bases, with 11 bases between them. CDR3 size: 13 residues. In germline, CDR1 is SEHNR, CDR2 FQNEAQ (reference sequence). The CDR3 loop is CASGQTGYNEQFF. CDR3 bases: TGTGCCAGCGGACAGACAGGCTACAATGAGCAGTTCTTC.

The chain links TRBV6-4 to TRBJ1-6, with D hard to call. Germline V gives CDR1 MRHNA, CDR2 SNTAGT. V was trimmed by 3 bases and J by 8 bases, leaving 14 bases between them. The CDR3 contains 15 residues. The CDR3: CASSERLGIDSPLHF. CDR3 nucleotides: TGTGCCAGCAGTGAAAGGTTAGGGATCGATTCACCCCTCCACTTT.

This clonotype has a handful of counts. CDR3 region: CASSLGGLGELFF. DNA of the CDR3: TGTGCCAGCAGCCTTGGAGGCCTCGGGGAGCTGTTTTTT. The chain recombines TRBV3-1 with TRBJ2-2; D might be TRBD2 (5 bases). The V end was cut by 4 bases, the J end by 7 bases, with 10 bases between. This CDR3 has 13 residues. From germline, CDR1 is LGHDT and CDR2 YNNKEL (reference sequence).

The V call is TRBV29-1, the J call TRBJ2-2; D is uncertain. Deletions cut 6 bases from V and 7 bases from J, with 6 bases between. Germline-derived CDR1 and CDR2 are SQVTM and ANQGSEA. This CDR3 has 10 residues. The CDR3, as DNA: TGCAGCGTCTTTGTCGGGGAGCTGTTTTTT. Its translation: CSVFVGELFF.

The V and J genes are TRBV30 and TRBJ1-3, with D possibly being TRBD1 (5 bases). CDR1 is GTSNPN, CDR2 SVGIG, per germline (reference sequence). This CDR3 has 11 amino acids. The CDR3 nucleotides read TGTGCGAAGGGGTCGGGAAACACCATATATTTT. This sequence encodes CAKGSGNTIYF.

V and J are TRBV20-1 and TRBJ1-2; 12 bases are a match to TRBD1. Germline CDR1 DFQATT, CDR2 SNEGSKA (reference sequence). The CDR3 is 14 amino acids. Trimming removed 5 bases from V and 2 bases from J; junction bases left unmatched: 3. CDR3 sequence (DNA): TGCAGTGCTGTCGGGACAGGGGGCAACTATGGCTACACCTTC. Its translation: CSAVGTGGNYGYTF.

This clonotype was seen only a few times. The CDR3 DNA sequence: TGCGCCAGCAGCTTAGGCGGCCGCCCCTCAAACAATGAGCAGTTCTTC. Translating it yields CASSLGGRPSNNEQFF. The V and J genes are TRBV5-1 and TRBJ2-1; D remains unclear. The germline CDR1 and CDR2 sequences are SGHRS and YFSETQ. V lost 2 bases to trimming and J lost 5 bases, with 17 bases between them. The CDR3 is made up of 16 amino acids.

This clonotype was detected a few times. In DNA, the CDR3 is TGCGCCAGCAGCTTGGGTTCCGGATCTGGGACTGAAGCTTTCTTT. This codes for CASSLGSGSGTEAFF. The chain couples TRBV5-1 to TRBJ1-1; D call uncertain. Trimming cost V 0 bases and J 5 bases, with 14 bases left between them. The germline gives CDR1 SGHRS, CDR2 YFSETQ. The CDR3 totals 15 residues. The full variable domain, rest sourced from reference TRBV5-1 and TRBJ1-1, is KAGVTQTPRYLIKTRGQQVTLSCSPISGHRSVSWYQQTPGQGLQFLFEYFSETQRNKGNFPGRFSGRQFSNSRSEMNVSTLELGDSALYLCASSLGSGSGTEAFFGQGTRLTVV.

The chain employs TRBV28 and TRBJ2-1; D ambiguous. The germline gives CDR1 MDHEN, CDR2 SYDVKM. The V gene lost 2 bases and the J gene lost 3 bases, with 8 bases spanning the gap. The CDR3 is 14 residues long. CDR3: CASSLAGNYNEQFF. Written as DNA, the CDR3 is TGTGCCAGCAGTTTAGCTGGGAACTACAATGAGCAGTTCTTC. Full variable domain (outside the CDR3, taken from reference TRBV28 and TRBJ2-1): DVKVTQSSRYLVKRTGEKVFLECVQDMDHENMFWYRQDPGLGLRLIYFSYDVKMKEKGDIPEGYSVSREKKERFSLILESASTNQTSMYLCASSLAGNYNEQFFGPGTRLTVL.

V gene TRBV12-3 or TRBV12-4 combines with J gene TRBJ2-3; D uncertain. This CDR3 has 17 amino acids. V shed 3 bases and J shed 4 bases, with 20 bases lying between them. The CDR3 coding sequence is TGTGCCAGCAGTTTCCGCCTGAAGGCGAACCACCCAGATACGCAGTATTTT. Encoded protein: CASSFRLKANHPDTQYF.

This clonotype was picked up a small number of times. The chain recombines TRBV20-1 with TRBJ2-7; 7 bases agree with TRBD1. CDR1 and CDR2 (germline): DFQATT, SNEGSKA (reference sequence). The CDR3 is 13 amino acids. Trimming took 3 bases from V and 0 from J; bases not matched to a gene: 2. The CDR3 nucleotides are TGCAGTGCTAGCGACAGGGCCTCCTACGAGCAGTACTTC. Protein sequence: CSASDRASYEQYF.

In this sample, this clonotype turned up many times. The J gene is TRBJ2-2, the V gene TRBV5-1; no clear D gene. Trimming pared 0 bases from V and 0 bases from J, leaving 6 bases between. The CDR3 loop spans 15 amino acids. CDR1 and CDR2 from the germline V gene are SGHRS and YFSETQ. The CDR3 DNA reads as TGCGCCAGCAGCTTGGACCCTACGAACACCGGGGAGCTGTTTTTT. This translates into CASSLDPTNTGELFF. Filled out from reference TRBV5-1 and TRBJ2-2, the complete variable domain reads KAGVTQTPRYLIKTRGQQVTLSCSPISGHRSVSWYQQTPGQGLQFLFEYFSETQRNKGNFPGRFSGRQFSNSRSEMNVSTLELGDSALYLCASSLDPTNTGELFFGEGSRLTVL.

This clonotype was recorded at least ten times. The J gene is TRBJ1-6, the V gene TRBV5-1; 11 positions match TRBD1. CDR3 length: 16 residues. The ends lost 2 bases at V and 7 bases at J; junction bases unmatched: 5. The germline V gene encodes CDR1 SGHRS and CDR2 YFSETQ. This CDR3 reads CASSLGQGAKNSPLHF. DNA of the CDR3: TGCGCCAGCAGCTTAGGACAGGGGGCGAAAAATTCACCCCTCCACTTT.

This clonotype was observed a handful of times. The CDR3: CATSREFQAGGFHEQYF. In DNA form, the CDR3 reads TGTGCCACCAGCAGAGAATTTCAAGCGGGAGGGTTCCACGAGCAGTACTTC. This chain links TRBV15 with TRBJ2-7; 10 bases match TRBD2. Germline trimming cut 0 bases from V and 5 bases from J; bases unmatched to any gene: 10. CDR3 length: 17 residues. Germline CDR1 LNHNV, CDR2 YYDKDF (reference sequence).

The V call is TRBV4-3, the J call TRBJ2-3; D not resolved. The CDR3 sequence is 14 residues long. V lost 3 bases to trimming and J lost 0 bases, with 7 bases between them. CDR1 and CDR2 from the germline V gene are LGHNA and YSLEER. The CDR3 coding sequence is TGCGCCAGCAGCCAGCAGGCTAGCACAGATACGCAGTATTTT. Its translation is CASSQQASTDTQYF.